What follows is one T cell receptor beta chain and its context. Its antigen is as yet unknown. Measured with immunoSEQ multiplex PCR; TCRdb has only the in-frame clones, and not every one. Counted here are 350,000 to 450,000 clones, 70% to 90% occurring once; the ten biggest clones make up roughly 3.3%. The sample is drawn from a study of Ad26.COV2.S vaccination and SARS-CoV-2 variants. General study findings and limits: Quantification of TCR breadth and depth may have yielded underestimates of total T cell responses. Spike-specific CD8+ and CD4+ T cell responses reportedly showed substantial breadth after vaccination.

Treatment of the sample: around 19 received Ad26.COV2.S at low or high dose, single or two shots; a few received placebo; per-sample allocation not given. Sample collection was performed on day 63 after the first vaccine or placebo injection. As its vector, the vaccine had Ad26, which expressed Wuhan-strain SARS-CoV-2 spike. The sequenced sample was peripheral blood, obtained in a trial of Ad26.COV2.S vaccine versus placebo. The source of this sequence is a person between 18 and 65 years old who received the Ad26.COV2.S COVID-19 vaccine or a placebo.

CDR3 bases: TGTGCCAGCAGCCCCGGATACCACTCTGGAAACACCATATATTTT. This gives the protein CASSPGYHSGNTIYF. This chain uses TRBV11-2 with TRBJ1-3, with D hard to call. Germline CDR1 SGHAT, CDR2 FQNNGV. This CDR3 has 15 amino acids. V was clipped by 5 bases and J by 0 bases, with 11 bases between them. The variable domain in full, completed from reference TRBV11-2 and TRBJ1-3, reads EAGVAQSPRYKIIEKRQSVAFWCNPISGHATLYWYQQILGQGPKLLIQFQNNGVVDDSQLPKDRFSAERLKGVDSTLKIQPAKLEDSAVYLCASSPGYHSGNTIYFGEGSWLTVV.